The rows below give T cell receptor beta chains drawn from one sample of a study of cytomegalovirus exposure and HLA in healthy donors. Measured with immunoSEQ multiplex PCR; TCRdb has only the in-frame clones, and not every one. The profile shows some 100,000 clones, over 55% of them singletons. Input material: PBMCs. The receptors were sampled from a woman between 18 and 29 years old in good health and CMV-seropositive. Both conserved end residues are part of each CDR3. The D gene is left open where the match is weak. Not all rows give a size; the values are once, few, many and, for expanded clones, a class.

TRBD1	-	TRBV28	TRBJ1-1	TGTGCCAGCACCCCGAGGTTTAAGACAGGGTCAGGGGGAAACACTGAAGCTTTCTTT	CASTPRFKTGSGGNTEAFF
-	-	TRBV6-5	TRBJ2-5	TGTGCCAGCACCTACCCCGGGGGAGAGACCCAGTACTTC	CASTYPGGETQYF
TRBD2	-	TRBV4-2	TRBJ2-7	TGTGCCAGCAGCCCCCGTATCGGGGGGGCCTACGAGCAGTACTTC	CASSPRIGGAYEQYF
TRBD1	-	TRBV4-2	TRBJ1-1	TGTGCCAGCAGCCCCGGGACAGGGCGTTTCATACAGGCTGAAGCTTTCTTT	CASSPGTGRFIQAEAFF
TRBD2	-	TRBV6-1	TRBJ2-1	TGTGCCAGCAGTGAACCGGGTAGCGGGAGATACAATGAGCAGTTCTTC	CASSEPGSGRYNEQFF
-	-	TRBV15	TRBJ1-2	TGTGCCACCAGCAGAGATCCCAGTAACTATGGCTACACCTTC	CATSRDPSNYGYTF
-	-	TRBV7-3	TRBJ2-3	TGTGCCAGCAGCTTCGGTCAACCCACAGATACGCAGTATTTT	CASSFGQPTDTQYF
-	-	TRBV19	TRBJ2-6	TGTGCCAGTAGTTCAGGGAACGGGGCCAACGTCCTGACTTTC	CASSSGNGANVLTF
-	-	TRBV4-1	TRBJ1-2	TGCGCCAGCAGCCAAGAACAGGGTGGCAACTATGGCTACACCTTC	CASSQEQGGNYGYTF
TRBD2	-	TRBV18	TRBJ2-7	TGTGCCAGCTCACCACTGGGAGGGCAGGATCCCTACGAGCAGTACTTC	CASSPLGGQDPYEQYF
TRBD2	-	TRBV5-4	TRBJ2-2	TGTGCCAGCAGCTTGAGACTAGCGGGGGGGCGCGGGGAGCTGTTTTTT	CASSLRLAGGRGELFF
TRBD1	-	TRBV27	TRBJ2-2	TGTGCCAGCAGTTCTAGGGGGCGAGGTACCGGGGAGCTGTTTTTT	CASSSRGRGTGELFF
-	-	TRBV11-2	TRBJ2-3	TGTGCCAGCAGCTTCGCGGGGTTCACAGATACGCAGTATTTT	CASSFAGFTDTQYF
-	-	TRBV2	TRBJ2-7	TGTGCCAGCGAAGCACAGGGTAAAGAGCAGTACTTC	CASEAQGKEQYF
TRBD2	once	TRBV30	TRBJ2-2	TGTGCCAGCTCCCGGGCTAGCGGTTACACCGGGGAGCTGTTTTTT	CASSRASGYTGELFF
-	-	TRBV19	TRBJ2-1	TGTGCCAGTAGTAACGTTGTTCTAGCGGAGCAGTTCTTC	CASSNVVLAEQFF
-	-	TRBV28	TRBJ2-7	TGTGCCAGCAGTTTACTTGCAGGCAACGAGCAGTACTTC	CASSLLAGNEQYF
-	-	TRBV7-3	TRBJ1-6	TGTGCCAGCAGCCCGTCCGGGGTTTCACCCCTCCACTTT	CASSPSGVSPLHF
TRBD1	-	TRBV5-4	TRBJ1-1	TGTGCCAGCAGCTTAGGACAGGGGAGGACTGAAGCTTTCTTT	CASSLGQGRTEAFF
-	-	TRBV5-1	TRBJ2-7	TGCGCCAGCAGCTCTGTAGGTGGGGCACCAAGAGTAAGGGGCGAGCAGTACTTC	CASSSVGGAPRVRGEQYF
-	-	TRBV14	TRBJ1-1	TGTGCCAGCAGCCACCTCGCCGGGACTCAAGACACTGAAGCTTTCTTT	CASSHLAGTQDTEAFF
-	-	TRBV7-9	TRBJ1-2	TGTGCCAGCAGCTTGCTCCGAGCTAACTATGGCTACACCTTC	CASSLLRANYGYTF
-	few	TRBV27	TRBJ1-1	TGTGCCAGCACCTCGGGGCAGGGGATGACTGAAGCTTTCTTT	CASTSGQGMTEAFF
TRBD2	-	TRBV6-1	TRBJ2-5	TGTGCCAGCAGTGTCTTTAGCGGGAGGGCCGGGGAGACCCAGTACTTC	CASSVFSGRAGETQYF
TRBD2	few	TRBV9	TRBJ2-3	TGTGCCAGCAGCGTAGAACTAGCGGGGTTAACAGATACGCAGTATTTT	CASSVELAGLTDTQYF
TRBD1	-	TRBV19	TRBJ1-2	TGTGCCAGTAGTAAACGACAGGGGGCTGATGGCTACACCTTC	CASSKRQGADGYTF
TRBD1	-	TRBV4-2	TRBJ1-2	TGTGCCAGCAGCCAAACCCCAGGGGGCAAGAGCTATGGCTACACCTTC	CASSQTPGGKSYGYTF
TRBD1	-	TRBV4-1	TRBJ2-7	TGCGCCAGCAGCCAAGGCCCGGACAGGGTCACCTACGAGCAGTACTTC	CASSQGPDRVTYEQYF
-	-	TRBV27	TRBJ2-7	TGTGCCAGCAGTCCATTGAGCTCCTACGAGCAGTACTTC	CASSPLSSYEQYF
-	-	TRBV9	TRBJ1-1	TGTGCCAGCAGGAGGGTAAGCACTAACACTGAAGCTTTCTTT	CASRRVSTNTEAFF
TRBD1	-	TRBV4-3	TRBJ1-3	TGCGCCAGCAGCCAAGTTTTAGGACAGGTGGGAAACACCATATATTTT	CASSQVLGQVGNTIYF
TRBD1	-	TRBV14	TRBJ2-7	TGTGCCAGCACCCCCGGGACAGGGCTCTACGAGCAGTACTTC	CASTPGTGLYEQYF
-	-	TRBV6-1	TRBJ2-7	TGTGCCAGCAGTTTAAACTACGAGCAGTACTTC	CASSLNYEQYF
TRBD1	-	TRBV6-6	TRBJ1-5	TGTGCCAGCAGGGGCGGGACAGGCAATCAGCCCCAGCATTTT	CASRGGTGNQPQHF
TRBD1	-	TRBV7-9	TRBJ2-7	TGTGCCAGCGGTGGACAGGGGTTACCTTCCTACGAGCAGTACTTC	CASGGQGLPSYEQYF
-	-	TRBV6-4	TRBJ2-2	TGTGCCAGCAGTTCAGGGGAGAACACCGGGGAGCTGTTTTTT	CASSSGENTGELFF
TRBD1	once	TRBV15	TRBJ2-2	TGTGCCACCAGCAGAGATTGGACAGGGGGTGACCCCGGGGAGCTGTTTTTT	CATSRDWTGGDPGELFF